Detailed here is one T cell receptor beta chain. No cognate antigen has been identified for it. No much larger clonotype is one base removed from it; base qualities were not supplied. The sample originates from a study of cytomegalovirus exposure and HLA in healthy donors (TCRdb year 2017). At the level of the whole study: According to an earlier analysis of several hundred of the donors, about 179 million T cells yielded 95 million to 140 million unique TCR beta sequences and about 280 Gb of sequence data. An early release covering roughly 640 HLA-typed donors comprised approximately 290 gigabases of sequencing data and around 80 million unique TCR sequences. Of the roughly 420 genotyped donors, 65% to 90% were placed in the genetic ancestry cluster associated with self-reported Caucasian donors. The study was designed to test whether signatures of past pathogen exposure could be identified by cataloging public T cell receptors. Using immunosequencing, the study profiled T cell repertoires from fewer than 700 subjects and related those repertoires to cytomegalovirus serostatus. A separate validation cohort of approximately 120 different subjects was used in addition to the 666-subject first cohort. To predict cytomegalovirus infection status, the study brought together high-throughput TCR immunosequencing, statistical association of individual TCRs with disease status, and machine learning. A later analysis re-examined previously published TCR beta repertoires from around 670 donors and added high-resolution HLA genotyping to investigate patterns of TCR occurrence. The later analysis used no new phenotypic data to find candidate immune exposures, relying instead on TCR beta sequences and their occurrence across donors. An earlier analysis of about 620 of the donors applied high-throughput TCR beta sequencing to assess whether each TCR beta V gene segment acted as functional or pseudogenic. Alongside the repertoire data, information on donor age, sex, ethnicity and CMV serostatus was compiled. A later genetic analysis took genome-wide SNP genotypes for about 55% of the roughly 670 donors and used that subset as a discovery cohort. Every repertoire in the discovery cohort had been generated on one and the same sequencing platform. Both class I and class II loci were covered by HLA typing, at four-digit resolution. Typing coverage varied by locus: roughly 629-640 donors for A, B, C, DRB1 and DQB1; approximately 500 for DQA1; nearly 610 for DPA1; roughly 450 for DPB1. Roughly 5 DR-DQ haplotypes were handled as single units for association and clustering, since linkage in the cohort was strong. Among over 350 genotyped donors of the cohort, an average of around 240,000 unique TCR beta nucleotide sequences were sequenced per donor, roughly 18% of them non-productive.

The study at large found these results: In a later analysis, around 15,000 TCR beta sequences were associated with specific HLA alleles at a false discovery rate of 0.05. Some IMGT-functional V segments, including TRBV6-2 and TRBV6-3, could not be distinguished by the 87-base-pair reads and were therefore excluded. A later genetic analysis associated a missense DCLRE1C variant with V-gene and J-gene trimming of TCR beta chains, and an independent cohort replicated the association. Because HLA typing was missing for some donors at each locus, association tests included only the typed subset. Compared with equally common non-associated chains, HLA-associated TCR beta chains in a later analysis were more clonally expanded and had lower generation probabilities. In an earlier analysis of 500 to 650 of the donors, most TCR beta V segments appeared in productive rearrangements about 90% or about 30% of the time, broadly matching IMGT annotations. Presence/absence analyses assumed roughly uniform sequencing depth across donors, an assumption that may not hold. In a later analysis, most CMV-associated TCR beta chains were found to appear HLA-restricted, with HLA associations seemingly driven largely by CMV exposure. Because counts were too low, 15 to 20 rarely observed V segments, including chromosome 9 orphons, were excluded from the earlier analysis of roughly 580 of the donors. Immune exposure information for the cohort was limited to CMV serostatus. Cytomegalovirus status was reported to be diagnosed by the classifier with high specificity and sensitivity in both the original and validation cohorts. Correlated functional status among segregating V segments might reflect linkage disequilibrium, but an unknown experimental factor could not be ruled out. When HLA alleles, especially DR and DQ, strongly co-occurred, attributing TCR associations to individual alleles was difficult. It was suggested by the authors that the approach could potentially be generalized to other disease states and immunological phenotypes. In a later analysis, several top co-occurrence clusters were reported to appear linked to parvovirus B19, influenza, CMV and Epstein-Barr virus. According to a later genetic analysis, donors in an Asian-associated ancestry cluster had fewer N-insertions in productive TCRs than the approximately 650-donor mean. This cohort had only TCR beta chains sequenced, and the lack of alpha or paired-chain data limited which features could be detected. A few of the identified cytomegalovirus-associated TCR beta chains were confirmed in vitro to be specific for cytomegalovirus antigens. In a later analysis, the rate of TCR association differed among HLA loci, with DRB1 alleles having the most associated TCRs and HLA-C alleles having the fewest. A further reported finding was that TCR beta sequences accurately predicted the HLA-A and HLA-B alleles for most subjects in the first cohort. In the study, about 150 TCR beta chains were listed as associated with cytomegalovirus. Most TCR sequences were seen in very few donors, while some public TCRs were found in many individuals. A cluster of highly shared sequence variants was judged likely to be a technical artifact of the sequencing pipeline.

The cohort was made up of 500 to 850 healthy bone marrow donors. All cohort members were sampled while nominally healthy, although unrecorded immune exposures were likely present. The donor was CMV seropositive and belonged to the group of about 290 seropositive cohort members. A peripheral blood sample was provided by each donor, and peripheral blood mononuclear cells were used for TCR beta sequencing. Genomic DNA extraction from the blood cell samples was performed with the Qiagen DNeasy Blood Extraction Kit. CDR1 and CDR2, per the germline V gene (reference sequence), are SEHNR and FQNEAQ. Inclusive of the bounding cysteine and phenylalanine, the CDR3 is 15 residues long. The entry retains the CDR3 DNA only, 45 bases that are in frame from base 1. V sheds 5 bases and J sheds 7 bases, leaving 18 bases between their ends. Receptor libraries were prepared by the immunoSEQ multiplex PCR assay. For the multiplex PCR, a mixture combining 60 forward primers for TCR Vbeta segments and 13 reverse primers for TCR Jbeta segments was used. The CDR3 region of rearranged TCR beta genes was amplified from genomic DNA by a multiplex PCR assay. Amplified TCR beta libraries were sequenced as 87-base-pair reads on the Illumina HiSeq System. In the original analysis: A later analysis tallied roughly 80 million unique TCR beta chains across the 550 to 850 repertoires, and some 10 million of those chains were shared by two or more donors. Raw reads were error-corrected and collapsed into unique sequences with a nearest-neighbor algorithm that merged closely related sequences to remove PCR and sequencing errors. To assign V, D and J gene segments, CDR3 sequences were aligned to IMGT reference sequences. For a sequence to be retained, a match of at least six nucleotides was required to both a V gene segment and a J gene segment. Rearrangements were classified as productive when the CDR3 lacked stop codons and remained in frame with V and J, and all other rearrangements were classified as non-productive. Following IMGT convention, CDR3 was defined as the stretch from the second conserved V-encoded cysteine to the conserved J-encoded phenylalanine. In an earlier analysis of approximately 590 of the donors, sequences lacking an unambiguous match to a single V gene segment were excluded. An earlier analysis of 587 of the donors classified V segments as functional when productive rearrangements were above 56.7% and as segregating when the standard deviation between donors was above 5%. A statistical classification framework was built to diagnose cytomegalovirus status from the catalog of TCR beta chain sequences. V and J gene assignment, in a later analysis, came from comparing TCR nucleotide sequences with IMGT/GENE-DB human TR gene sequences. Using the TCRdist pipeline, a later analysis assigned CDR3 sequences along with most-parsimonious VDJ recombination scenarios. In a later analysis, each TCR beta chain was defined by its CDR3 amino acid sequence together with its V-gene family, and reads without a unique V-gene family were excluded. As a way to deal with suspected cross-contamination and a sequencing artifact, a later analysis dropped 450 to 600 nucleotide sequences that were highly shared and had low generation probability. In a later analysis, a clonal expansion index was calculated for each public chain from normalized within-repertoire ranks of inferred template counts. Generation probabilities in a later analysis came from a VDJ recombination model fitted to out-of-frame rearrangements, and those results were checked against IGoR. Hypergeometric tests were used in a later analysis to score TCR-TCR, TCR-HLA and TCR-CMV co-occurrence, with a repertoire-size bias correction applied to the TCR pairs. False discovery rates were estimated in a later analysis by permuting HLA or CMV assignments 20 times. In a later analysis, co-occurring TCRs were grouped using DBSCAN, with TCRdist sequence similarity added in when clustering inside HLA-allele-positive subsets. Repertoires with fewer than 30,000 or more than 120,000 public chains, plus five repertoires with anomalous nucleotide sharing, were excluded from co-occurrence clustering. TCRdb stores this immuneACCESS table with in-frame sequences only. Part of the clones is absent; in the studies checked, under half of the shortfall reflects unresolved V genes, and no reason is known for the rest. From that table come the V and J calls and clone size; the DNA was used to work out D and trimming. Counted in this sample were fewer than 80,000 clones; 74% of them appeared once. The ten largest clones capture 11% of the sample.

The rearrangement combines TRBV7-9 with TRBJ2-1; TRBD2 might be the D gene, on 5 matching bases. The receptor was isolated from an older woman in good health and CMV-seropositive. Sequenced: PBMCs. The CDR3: CASSPLNLRANEQFF. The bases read TGTGCCAGCAGCCCACTAAATCTGAGGGCAAATGAGCAGTTCTTC.